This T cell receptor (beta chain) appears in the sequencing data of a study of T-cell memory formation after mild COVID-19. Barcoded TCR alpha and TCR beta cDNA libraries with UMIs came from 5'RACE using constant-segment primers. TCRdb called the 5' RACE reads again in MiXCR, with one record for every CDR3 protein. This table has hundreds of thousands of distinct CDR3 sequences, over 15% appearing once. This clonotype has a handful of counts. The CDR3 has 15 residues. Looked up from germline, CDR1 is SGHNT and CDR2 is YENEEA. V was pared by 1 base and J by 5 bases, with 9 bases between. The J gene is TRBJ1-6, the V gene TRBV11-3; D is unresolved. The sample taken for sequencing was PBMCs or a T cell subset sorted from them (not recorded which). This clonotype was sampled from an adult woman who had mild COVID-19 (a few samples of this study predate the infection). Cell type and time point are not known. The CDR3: CASSLGTLNNSPLHF. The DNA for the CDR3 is TGTGCCAGCAGCTTAGGAACCCTAAATAATTCACCCCTCCACTTT.